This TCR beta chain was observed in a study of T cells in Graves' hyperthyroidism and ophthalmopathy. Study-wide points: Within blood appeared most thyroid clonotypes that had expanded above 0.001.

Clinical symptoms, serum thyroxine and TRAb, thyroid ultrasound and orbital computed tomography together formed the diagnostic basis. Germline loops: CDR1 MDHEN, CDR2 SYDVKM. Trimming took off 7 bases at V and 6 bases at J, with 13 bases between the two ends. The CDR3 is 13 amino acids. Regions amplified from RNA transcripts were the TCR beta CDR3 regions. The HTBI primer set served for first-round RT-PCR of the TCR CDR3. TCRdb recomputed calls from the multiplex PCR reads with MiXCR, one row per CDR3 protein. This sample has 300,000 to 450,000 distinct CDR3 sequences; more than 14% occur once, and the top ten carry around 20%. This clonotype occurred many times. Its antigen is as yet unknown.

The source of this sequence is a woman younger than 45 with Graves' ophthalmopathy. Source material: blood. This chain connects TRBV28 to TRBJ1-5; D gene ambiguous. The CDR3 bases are TGTGCCAGCATTGGTAGCCAGTCTCAGCCCCAGCATTTT. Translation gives CASIGSQSQPQHF. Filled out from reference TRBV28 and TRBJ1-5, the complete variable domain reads DVKVTQSSRYLVKRTGEKVFLECVQDMDHENMFWYRQDPGLGLRLIYFSYDVKMKEKGDIPEGYSVSREKKERFSLILESASTNQTSMYLCASIGSQSQPQHFGDGTRLSIL.